These 25 T cell receptor beta chains share one sample of origin, sequenced in a study of PD-L1 blockade in urothelial cancer. Using immunoSEQ multiplex PCR, the repertoire was profiled, and TCRdb retains in-frame clones only, with some absent. The sample records tens of thousands of clones, about 90% being singletons. Time point meaning: peripheral blood 6 weeks after treatment start. The source was PBMCs, collected around atezolizumab (anti-PD-L1) treatment. The receptors derive from a man aged 65 to 85 with urothelial cancer.

A single count supports this clone. The chain combines TRBV7-3 with TRBJ1-3; D gene uncertain. V was clipped by 4 bases and J by 3 bases, with 16 bases between them. Germline CDR1 and CDR2: SGHTA and FQGTGA. This CDR3 has 16 amino acids. The DNA for the CDR3 is TGTGCCAGCAGCTCACCGCTACCGGGAAATGGAAACACCATATATTTT. As protein: CASSSPLPGNGNTIYF.

J is TRBJ2-7 and V is TRBV10-2; 10 bases are a match to TRBD2. The germline gives CDR1 WSHSY, CDR2 SAAADI. The CDR3 runs 13 residues. The trim removed 7 bases at V and 6 bases at J, leaving 6 bases unmatched. CDR3 in amino acids: CASKAGGPIEQYF. CDR3 DNA sequence: TGCGCCAGCAAAGCGGGAGGGCCGATCGAGCAGTACTTC.

The DNA of the CDR3 is TGTGCCAGCAGCGTGACGGGAAGCTCCTACAATGAGCAGTTCTTC. It yields the protein CASSVTGSSYNEQFF. The J gene is TRBJ2-1, the V gene TRBV5-4; TRBD2 might be the D (5 bases). The CDR3 extends over 15 amino acids. V lost 4 bases to trimming and J lost 0 bases, with 11 bases between them. Germline values: CDR1 SGHNT, CDR2 YYREEE (reference sequence). Using reference TRBV5-4 and TRBJ2-1 for the parts outside the CDR3, the full variable domain is ETGVTQSPTHLIKTRGQQVTLRCSSQSGHNTVSWYQQALGQGPQFIFQYYREEENGRGNFPPRFSGLQFPNYSSELNVNALELDDSALYLCASSVTGSSYNEQFFGPGTRLTVL.

Only one count was recorded for this clone. The J gene is TRBJ1-4, the V gene TRBV12-5; 8 bases map to TRBD1. Trimming took 1 base from V and 8 from J; bases not matched to a gene: 12. The V gene's germline CDR1 is LGHNT and CDR2 FRNRAP. The CDR3 loop spans 17 amino acids. CDR3 protein: CASGLATNRGIREKLFF. The CDR3 bases are TGTGCTAGTGGTTTGGCCACAAACAGGGGGATTCGAGAAAAACTGTTTTTT.

The V call is TRBV28, the J call TRBJ2-7; maybe TRBD2 (6 bases). The CDR3 contains 15 residues. In germline, CDR1 is MDHEN, CDR2 SYDVKM. V lost 6 bases, J lost 1 base, and 16 bases lay in between. The CDR3 DNA reads as TGTGCCAGCAGGACCTTTACCGGGGGATCCTACGAGCAGTACTTC. As protein: CASRTFTGGSYEQYF.

There are a few counts of this clone. The rearrangement links TRBV11-2 to TRBJ2-5; the D gene is possibly TRBD1 (6 bases). Germline CDR1 and CDR2: SGHAT and FQNNGV. The CDR3 contains 13 residues. Between the trimmed V and J ends, which lost 5 bases and 7 bases, there was a span of 14 bases. The CDR3 nucleotides are TGTGCCAGCAGCCCCCGGGACACCACGACCCAGTACTTC. Its translation is CASSPRDTTTQYF.

The chain couples TRBV5-6 to TRBJ1-1, with D hard to call. The CDR3 has 14 amino acids. Trimming cost V 4 bases and J 5 bases, with 15 bases left between them. Per germline, CDR1 SGHDT and CDR2 YYEEEE. CDR3 loop: CASSLSAIWTEAFF. CDR3 sequence (DNA): TGTGCCAGCAGCCTGAGTGCGATTTGGACTGAAGCTTTCTTT.

The V call is TRBV6-7, the J call TRBJ2-7, with 11 bases identical to TRBD2. TRBV6-7 is an ORF for which the function is uncertain. With 6 bases clipped from V and 6 bases from J, the junction kept 13 bases outside the gene matches. CDR3 length: 16 residues. The CDR3 region has the DNA TGTGCCAGCAGCGATTTTAGCGGGAGGGCCCCCTGCGAGCAGTACTTC. Its translation: CASSDFSGRAPCEQYF.

The chain couples TRBV27 to TRBJ2-2, with unresolved D. This CDR3 spans 14 amino acids. The germline V gene has CDR1 MNHEY and CDR2 SMNVEV (reference sequence). The chain's CDR3 is CARGSDLNTGELFF. CDR3 DNA: TGTGCACGAGGATCAGACTTGAACACCGGGGAGCTGTTTTTT.

The J gene is TRBJ2-1, the V gene TRBV20-1, with D maybe TRBD1 (5 bases). This CDR3 contains 10 residues. V gave up 6 bases and J gave up 12 bases, with 12 bases separating them. The germline gives CDR1 DFQATT, CDR2 SNEGSKA (reference sequence). The CDR3 DNA follows: TGCAGTGCAGTACAGGTCGGGCAGTTCTTC. Translation gives CSAVQVGQFF.

The V and J genes are TRBV30 and TRBJ2-7; D might be TRBD1 (6 bases). The CDR3 covers 11 residues. Germline V gives CDR1 GTSNPN, CDR2 SVGIG (reference sequence). V was shortened by 6 bases and J by 12 bases, with 18 bases between the two germline ends. The CDR3 DNA sequence: TGTGCCTGCTTCCAGGGGATGAGGCGGTACTTC. Encoded protein: CACFQGMRRYF.

The rearrangement links TRBV7-8 to TRBJ2-3; 9 bases are shared with TRBD1. In germline, CDR1 is SGHVS, CDR2 FQNEAQ. The CDR3 has 17 residues. The V gene end was trimmed by 7 bases and the J gene end by 5 bases; junction bases not matched to a gene: 16. The CDR3 protein is CASISLNRGLAGDTQYF. CDR3 nucleotide sequence: TGTGCCAGCATCTCCCTTAACAGGGGGCTGGCGGGAGATACGCAGTATTTT.

The V gene is TRBV7-3, the J gene TRBJ2-5; 7 positions agree with TRBD2. Germline V gene data show CDR1 as SGHTA and CDR2 as FQGTGA. The trim removed 2 bases at V and 2 bases at J, leaving 5 bases unmatched. The CDR3 has 15 residues. Here the CDR3 DNA reads TGTGCCAGCAGCTTATTTGGCGGGAGACAAGAGACCCAGTACTTC. Encoded protein: CASSLFGGRQETQYF.

The CDR3 is CASSSGQSLYEQYF. CDR3 in DNA: TGTGCCAGCAGTTCGGGACAGTCGCTCTACGAGCAGTACTTC. The chain recombines TRBV28 with TRBJ2-7; 7 bases are a match to TRBD1. Trimming cost V 4 bases and J 3 bases; bases outside gene matches: 6. Germline CDR1 MDHEN, CDR2 SYDVKM. This CDR3 has 14 amino acids.

This chain uses TRBV5-4 with TRBJ2-7; D is possibly TRBD1 (6 bases). Trimming left V 2 bases short and J 9 bases short, with 9 bases between. The CDR3 covers 11 residues. The germline V gene encodes CDR1 SGHNT and CDR2 YYREEE (reference sequence). DNA of the CDR3: TGTGCCAGCAGCTTTACAGGGTTGCAGTACTTC. Residues: CASSFTGLQYF. Full variable domain (remainder filled in from reference TRBV5-4 and TRBJ2-7): ETGVTQSPTHLIKTRGQQVTLRCSSQSGHNTVSWYQQALGQGPQFIFQYYREEENGRGNFPPRFSGLQFPNYSSELNVNALELDDSALYLCASSFTGLQYFGPGTRLTVT.

This chain connects TRBV4-2 to TRBJ2-1; 9 positions agree with TRBD2. Looked up from germline, CDR1 is LGHNA and CDR2 is YNFKEQ. CDR3 length: 16 residues. Trimming removed 0 bases from V and 2 bases from J; junction bases left unmatched: 2. CDR3 amino acids: CASSQDIAGAYNEQFF. CDR3 sequence (DNA): TGTGCCAGCAGCCAAGATATAGCGGGGGCCTACAATGAGCAGTTCTTC.

The V gene is TRBV18, the J gene TRBJ2-2; TRBD1 agrees at 7 bases. Trimming took 4 bases from V and 5 from J; bases not matched to a gene: 7. The germline V gene encodes CDR1 KGHSH and CDR2 LQKENI. This CDR3 contains 15 residues. CDR3 sequence reads: CASSRPGQRTGELFF. The CDR3 DNA reads TGTGCCAGCTCACGTCCGGGACAGCGGACCGGGGAGCTGTTTTTT.

The V gene is TRBV19, the J gene TRBJ2-7, with D unclear. V was shortened by 3 bases and J by 3 bases, with 9 bases between the two germline ends. The CDR3 runs to 13 residues. Germline-derived CDR1 and CDR2 are LNHDA and SQIVND (reference sequence). The CDR3 sequence: CASSIYSNYEQYF. As DNA, the CDR3 is TGTGCCAGTAGTATCTACAGCAACTACGAGCAGTACTTC. The full variable domain, in which reference TRBV19 and TRBJ2-7 provide the parts outside the CDR3, is DGGITQSPKYLFRKEGQNVTLSCEQNLNHDAMYWYRQDPGQGLRLIYYSQIVNDFQKGDIAEGYSVSREKKESFPLTVTSAQKNPTAFYLCASSIYSNYEQYFGPGTRLTVT.

The chain uses TRBV9 and TRBJ1-1, with a weak D call TRBD1 (5 bases). This CDR3 has 14 residues. Trimming removed 0 bases at V and 5 bases at J, with 11 bases between. The V gene's germline CDR1 is SGDLS and CDR2 YYNGEE. CDR3 nucleotide sequence: TGTGCCAGCAGCGTAGTTGGGCCAGGGACTGAAGCTTTCTTT. Translating gives CASSVVGPGTEAFF.

The chain links TRBV5-4 to TRBJ2-7, with D possibly TRBD2 on 6 matching bases. From germline, CDR1 is SGHNT and CDR2 YYREEE (reference sequence). This CDR3 is 14 amino acids long. The V gene lost 4 bases and the J gene lost 0 bases, with 11 bases spanning the gap. CDR3 region: CASSITGGSYEQYF. The CDR3 DNA sequence: TGTGCCAGCAGCATTACCGGGGGCTCCTACGAGCAGTACTTC.

V usage is TRBV28 and J usage is TRBJ2-6; perhaps TRBD1 as D (5 bases). Looked up from germline, CDR1 is MDHEN and CDR2 is SYDVKM. The V end was cut by 1 base, the J end by 2 bases, with 6 bases between. The CDR3 covers 15 residues. CDR3 sequence: CASSLSGTGANVLTF. The CDR3 coding sequence is TGTGCCAGCAGTTTATCAGGGACTGGGGCCAACGTCCTGACTTTC.

Concerning this clone: This CDR3 is also generated by other DNA sequences in the sample. The V gene is TRBV4-2, the J gene TRBJ2-7; 13 positions match TRBD2. The germline gives CDR1 LGHNA, CDR2 YNFKEQ. This CDR3 region has 15 residues. Trimming cost V 3 bases and J 7 bases; bases outside gene matches: 6. The DNA of the CDR3 is TGTGCCAGCAGCCATGGACTAGCGGGAGCGGGGGAGCAGTACTTC. Translated: CASSHGLAGAGEQYF.

The V and J genes are TRBV30 and TRBJ1-2; maybe TRBD1 (6 bases). With 1 base removed from V and 7 bases from J, the gap between germline ends came to 13 bases. The CDR3 contains 13 residues. Germline CDR1 is GTSNPN and CDR2 is SVGIG (reference sequence). The CDR3 here is CAWSGTQGPGYTF. The CDR3 nucleotides are TGTGCCTGGAGTGGAACACAGGGTCCTGGCTACACCTTC.

V and J are TRBV5-5 and TRBJ1-1; 7 bases line up with TRBD1. Germline CDR1 SGHKS, CDR2 YYEKEE (reference sequence). The V and J ends lost 4 bases and 1 base, in that order; junction bases with no gene match: 7. The CDR3 sequence is 15 residues long. The CDR3 coding sequence is TGTGCCAGCAGCCTGTGGACAGGCTCGAACACTGAAGCTTTCTTT. Residues: CASSLWTGSNTEAFF.

This chain uses TRBV19 with TRBJ2-2; 9 nucleotides match TRBD1. This CDR3 has 16 amino acids. The germline CDR1 and CDR2 sequences are LNHDA and SQIVND (reference sequence). V lost 2 bases to trimming and J lost 4 bases; unmatched junction nucleotides: 5. The CDR3 sequence: CASSIPQGAGTGELFF. CDR3 coding DNA: TGTGCCAGTAGTATACCACAGGGGGCTGGCACCGGGGAGCTGTTTTTT.